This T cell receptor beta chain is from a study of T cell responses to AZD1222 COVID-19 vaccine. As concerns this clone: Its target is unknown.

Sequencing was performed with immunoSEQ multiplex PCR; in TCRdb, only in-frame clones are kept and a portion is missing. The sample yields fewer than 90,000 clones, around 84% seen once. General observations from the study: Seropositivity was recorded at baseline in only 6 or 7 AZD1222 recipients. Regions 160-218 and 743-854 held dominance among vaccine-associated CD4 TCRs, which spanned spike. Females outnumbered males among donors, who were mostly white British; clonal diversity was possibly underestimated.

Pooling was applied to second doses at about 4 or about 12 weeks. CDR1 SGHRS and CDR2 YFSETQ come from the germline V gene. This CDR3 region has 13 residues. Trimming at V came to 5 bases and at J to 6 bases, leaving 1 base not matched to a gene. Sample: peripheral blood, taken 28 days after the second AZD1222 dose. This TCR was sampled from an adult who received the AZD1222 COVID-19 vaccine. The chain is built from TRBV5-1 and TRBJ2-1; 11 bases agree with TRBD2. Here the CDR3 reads CASSSGRANEQFF. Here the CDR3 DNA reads TGCGCCAGCAGTAGCGGGAGGGCCAATGAGCAGTTCTTC. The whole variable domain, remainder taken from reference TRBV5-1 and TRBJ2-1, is KAGVTQTPRYLIKTRGQQVTLSCSPISGHRSVSWYQQTPGQGLQFLFEYFSETQRNKGNFPGRFSGRQFSNSRSEMNVSTLELGDSALYLCASSSGRANEQFFGPGTRLTVL.